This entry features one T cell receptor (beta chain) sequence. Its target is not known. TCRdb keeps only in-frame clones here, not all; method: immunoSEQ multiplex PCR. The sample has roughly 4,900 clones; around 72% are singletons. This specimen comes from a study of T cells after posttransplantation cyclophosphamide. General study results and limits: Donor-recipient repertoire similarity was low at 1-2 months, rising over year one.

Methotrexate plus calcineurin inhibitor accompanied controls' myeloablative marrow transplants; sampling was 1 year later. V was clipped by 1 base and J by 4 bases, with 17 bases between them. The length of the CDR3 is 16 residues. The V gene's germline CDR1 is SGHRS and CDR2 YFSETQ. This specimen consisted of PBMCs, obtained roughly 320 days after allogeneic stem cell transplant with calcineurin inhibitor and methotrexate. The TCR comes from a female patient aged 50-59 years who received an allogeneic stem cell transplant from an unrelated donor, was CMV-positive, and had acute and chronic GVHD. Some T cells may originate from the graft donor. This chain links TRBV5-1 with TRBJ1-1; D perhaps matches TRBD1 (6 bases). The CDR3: CASSLYVGAFGTEAFF. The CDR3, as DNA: TGCGCCAGCAGCTTGTATGTGGGGGCGTTTGGCACTGAAGCTTTCTTT.